Listed here are 8 T cell receptor beta chains from one sample, sequenced in a study of blood T cells in healthy people across ages. A J-beta primer mix and a sample-barcoded 5' primer were used in a second PCR of roughly 6 to 11 cycles. Each CDR3 protein is one row after TCRdb ran MiXCR on the 5' RACE reads. The sample records 350,000 to 450,000 distinct CDR3 sequences, approximately 51% being singletons. The sequenced material came from blood. Receptor source: a man in his fifties or sixties in good health.

This clonotype has more than one count but fewer than ten. A read error is possible here, since a much larger clone lies one base away. The chain recombines TRBV20-1 with TRBJ2-5; D remains ambiguous. The DNA end is more similar to TRBJ2-7, so the J call may be wrong. The CDR3 loop spans 14 amino acids. Germline CDR1 and CDR2: DFQATT and SNEGSKA (reference sequence). The CDR3 DNA follows: TGCAGTGCTAGAGATGCAGCGAACTGGGTCGAGCAGTACTTC. It encodes CSARDAANWVEQYF.

V gene TRBV28 combines with J gene TRBJ2-1; D gene ambiguous. The V gene lost 7 bases and the J gene lost 9 bases, with 13 bases spanning the gap. The germline gives CDR1 MDHEN, CDR2 SYDVKM. The length of the CDR3 is 12 residues. The CDR3 sequence is CASIPSWGEQFF. In DNA form, the CDR3 reads TGTGCCAGCATCCCCAGTTGGGGTGAGCAGTTCTTC. Using reference TRBV28 and TRBJ2-1 for the parts outside the CDR3, the full variable domain is DVKVTQSSRYLVKRTGEKVFLECVQDMDHENMFWYRQDPGLGLRLIYFSYDVKMKEKGDIPEGYSVSREKKERFSLILESASTNQTSMYLCASIPSWGEQFFGPGTRLTVL.

The chain has TRBV6-2 or TRBV6-3 and TRBJ2-7; 7 bases align to TRBD1. The CDR3 contains 14 residues. Unmatched junction bases numbered 3, after V lost 2 bases and J lost 2 bases. Germline lookup yields CDR1 MNHEY and CDR2 SVGEGT. The CDR3 spells CASSYDRAAYEQYF. The CDR3 DNA is TGTGCCAGCAGTTACGACAGGGCGGCCTACGAGCAGTACTTC.

The CDR3 here is CATSSSTGELFF. CDR3 DNA sequence: TGTGCCACCAGTAGCTCCACCGGGGAGCTGTTTTTT. The chain combines TRBV24-1 with TRBJ2-2; D gene ambiguous. Trimming took off 6 bases at V and 4 bases at J, with 5 bases between the two ends. CDR1 is KGHDR, CDR2 SFDVKD, per germline. This CDR3 contains 12 residues.

The chain carries TRBV3-1 and TRBJ2-3; the D is unclear. The CDR3 runs 15 residues. The V and J ends lost 4 bases and 1 base respectively, with 12 bases between them. Germline V CDR1 and CDR2: LGHDT, YNNKEL (reference sequence). CDR3 bases: TGTGCCAGCAGCCTAGGACCACCTGGCACAGATACGCAGTATTTT. Translated, it gives CASSLGPPGTDTQYF.

The chain combines TRBV29-1 with TRBJ2-2; D is perhaps TRBD1 (5 bases). The CDR3 sequence is 14 residues long. V was clipped by 6 bases and J by 4 bases, with 15 bases between them. From germline, CDR1 is SQVTM and CDR2 ANQGSEA. CDR3 amino acids: CSVLSLGPTGELFF. CDR3 nucleotide sequence: TGCAGCGTCCTCTCCCTGGGGCCCACCGGGGAGCTGTTTTTT.

This clonotype was counted between two and nine times. This chain joins TRBV5-1 and TRBJ2-7; 10 positions agree with TRBD1. Germline loops: CDR1 SGHRS, CDR2 YFSETQ. The CDR3 runs to 16 residues. V lost 0 bases, J lost 4 bases, and 7 bases stayed unmatched. CDR3 nucleotide sequence: TGCGCCAGCAGCTTGGCGATCGCGGGACAGGGGTACGAGCAGTACTTC. It codes for CASSLAIAGQGYEQYF.

J is TRBJ2-7 and V is TRBV27; no clear D gene. Per germline, CDR1 MNHEY and CDR2 SMNVEV (reference sequence). Trimming removed 5 bases at V and 5 bases at J, with 16 bases between. CDR3 size: 14 residues. Here the CDR3 reads CASSPIPVIDEQYF. In DNA, the CDR3 is TGTGCCAGCAGTCCCATACCGGTTATCGACGAGCAGTACTTC.